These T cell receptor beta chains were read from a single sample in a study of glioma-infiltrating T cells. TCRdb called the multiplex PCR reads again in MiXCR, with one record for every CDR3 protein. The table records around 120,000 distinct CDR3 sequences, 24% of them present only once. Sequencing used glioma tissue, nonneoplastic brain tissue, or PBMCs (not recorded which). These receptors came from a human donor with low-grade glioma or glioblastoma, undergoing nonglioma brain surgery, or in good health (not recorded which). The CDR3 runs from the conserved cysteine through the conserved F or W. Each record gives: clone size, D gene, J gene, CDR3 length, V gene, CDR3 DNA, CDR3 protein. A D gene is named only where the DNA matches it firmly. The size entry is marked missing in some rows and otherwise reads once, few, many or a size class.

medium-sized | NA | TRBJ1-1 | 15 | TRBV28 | TGTGCCAGCAGTATTCCCAGCGCAGGGAACACTGAAGCTTTCTTT | CASSIPSAGNTEAFF
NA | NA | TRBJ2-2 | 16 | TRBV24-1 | TGTGCCACCAGTGATTTTGATAGGGGAGCCACCGGGGAGCTGTTTTTT | CATSDFDRGATGELFF
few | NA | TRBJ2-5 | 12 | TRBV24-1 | TGTGCCACCAAACAAAAGATGGAGACCCAGTACTTC | CATKQKMETQYF
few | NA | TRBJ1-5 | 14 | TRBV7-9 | TGTGCCAGCAGCTTAGCCGAAGGGGGACGGCCCCAGCATTTT | CASSLAEGGRPQHF
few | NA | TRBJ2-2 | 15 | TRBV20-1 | TGCAGTGCTGAGAAAGGCAGAGCGAACACCGGGGAGCTGTTTTTT | CSAEKGRANTGELFF
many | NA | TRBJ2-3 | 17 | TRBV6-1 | TGTGCCAGCAGTGGGAGGGGGACAGTGGGGGCCACAGATACGCAGTATTTT | CASSGRGTVGATDTQYF
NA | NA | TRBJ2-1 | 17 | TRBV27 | TGTGCCAGCAGCTTAACGGGCGGACGGAGCTCCTACAATGAGCAGTTCTTC | CASSLTGGRSSYNEQFF
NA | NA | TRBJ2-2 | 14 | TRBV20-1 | TGCAGTGCTAGACGGGCCTCCAGGGACGGGGAGCTGTTTTTT | CSARRASRDGELFF
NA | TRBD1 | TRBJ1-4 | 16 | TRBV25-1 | TGTGCCAGCAGTGCGAACGCGGGACAGGGTGAAGAAAAACTGTTTTTT | CASSANAGQGEEKLFF
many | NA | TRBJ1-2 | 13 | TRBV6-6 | TGTGCCAGCAGTTACTCCCAAGGGGGTGGCTACACCTTC | CASSYSQGGGYTF
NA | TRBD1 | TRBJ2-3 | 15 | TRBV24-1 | TGTGCCACCAGTGAGCCCGGGACAGGGCACGGTACGCAGTATTTT | CATSEPGTGHGTQYF
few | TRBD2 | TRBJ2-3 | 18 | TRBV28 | TGTGCCAGCAGTTTGACCGGGACTAGCGGGGGTTACACAGATACGCAGTATTTT | CASSLTGTSGGYTDTQYF
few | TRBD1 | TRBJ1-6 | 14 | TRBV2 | TGTGCCAGCAGTCGTACAGGGGGGGATTCACCCCTCCACTTT | CASSRTGGDSPLHF
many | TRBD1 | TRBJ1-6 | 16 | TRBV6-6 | TGTGCCAGCAGTTACTCGATAGGGGGCCGGAATTCACCCCTCCACTTT | CASSYSIGGRNSPLHF
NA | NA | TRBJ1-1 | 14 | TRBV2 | TGTGCCACCTTACTGGGGGCAGGGGTCGCTGAAGCTTTCTTT | CATLLGAGVAEAFF
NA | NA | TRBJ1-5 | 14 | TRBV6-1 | TGTGCCAGCACCCGAGGGGCAGGCAATCAGCCCCAGCATTTT | CASTRGAGNQPQHF
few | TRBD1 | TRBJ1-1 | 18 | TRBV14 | TGTGCCAGCAGCCGATCGGACAGGGGGCTGAGATTGAACACTGAAGCTTTCTTT | CASSRSDRGLRLNTEAFF
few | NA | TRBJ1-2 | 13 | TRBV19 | TGTGCCAGTAACCCGAGGGGGGCGTATGGCTACACCTTC | CASNPRGAYGYTF
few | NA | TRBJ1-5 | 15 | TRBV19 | TGTGCCAGTAGTATTCTTGGACGGGCGGCTCAGCCCCAGCATTTT | CASSILGRAAQPQHF
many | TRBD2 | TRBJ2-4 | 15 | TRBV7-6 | TGTGCCAGCAGCCCGACTAGCGGGGGGAGGAACATTCAGTACTTC | CASSPTSGGRNIQYF
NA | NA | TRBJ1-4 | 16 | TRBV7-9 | TGTGCCAGCAGCACCACCCGAGGGGCGCTGGATGAAAAACTGTTTTTT | CASSTTRGALDEKLFF
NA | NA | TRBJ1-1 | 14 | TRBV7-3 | TGTGCCAGCAGCTCCCAGGGAGGGGACACTGAAGCTTTCTTT | CASSSQGGDTEAFF
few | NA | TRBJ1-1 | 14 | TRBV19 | TGTGCCAGTAGTGTAGGACAACTGAACACTGAAGCTTTCTTT | CASSVGQLNTEAFF